These 22 T cell receptor beta chains share one sample of origin, sequenced in a study of CD8 T cells in ankylosing spondylitis. TCRdb analysed the 5' RACE reads with MiXCR anew, one entry per CDR3 protein. The sample lists 750,000 to 850,000 distinct CDR3 sequences, around 11% occurring once. Overall study results and limits: Ankylosing spondylitis blood seemed to carry a telltale TCR beta motif made of under ten highly homologous variants.

These receptors' targets are unknown. The source material was blood, either unsorted or a sorted T cell fraction (not recorded which). These receptors all stem from a male donor with ankylosing spondylitis.

This clonotype has ten or more counts. J is TRBJ1-4 and V is TRBV10-2; D not resolved. Germline CDR1 is WSHSY and CDR2 is SAAADI. This CDR3 has 14 amino acids. The V gene lost 8 bases and the J gene lost 1 base, with 11 bases spanning the gap. CDR3 residues: CASSRAGTNEKLFF. The CDR3 coding sequence is TGCGCCAGCTCTAGGGCCGGAACTAATGAAAAACTGTTTTTT.

The chain recombines TRBV11-2 with TRBJ2-5; 8 bases align to TRBD2. Germline lookup yields CDR1 SGHAT and CDR2 FQNNGV. Trimming removed 2 bases from V and 3 bases from J; junction bases left unmatched: 5. This CDR3 comprises 15 residues. CDR3 amino acids: CASSLLREGKETQYF. DNA for the CDR3: TGTGCCAGCAGCTTACTACGGGAGGGAAAAGAGACCCAGTACTTC.

The V call is TRBV30, the J call TRBJ1-1; tentative D call: TRBD1 (5 bases). Trimming cost V 5 bases and J 0 bases, with 19 bases left between them. CDR1 is GTSNPN and CDR2 is SVGIG in the germline V gene (reference sequence). The CDR3 length is 16 residues. The CDR3 protein is CAWRTGTQKMNTEAFF. The CDR3 DNA is TGTGCCTGGCGAACTGGGACCCAGAAGATGAACACTGAAGCTTTCTTT.

The CDR3 spells CASSSLAGPDNEQFF. The CDR3 DNA is TGCGCCAGCTCCTCCCTAGCGGGGCCCGACAATGAGCAGTTCTTC. The rearrangement uses TRBV5-1 and TRBJ2-1; 9 positions agree with TRBD2. The length of the CDR3 is 15 residues. V gave up 7 bases and J gave up 5 bases; unmatched junction bases: 10. Germline CDR1 SGHRS, CDR2 YFSETQ.

The CDR3 DNA is TGCAGTGCCCGTAGTCGCGCTAGCGGGGATTACAATGAGCAGTTCTTC. Encoded protein: CSARSRASGDYNEQFF. The V gene is TRBV20-1, the J gene TRBJ2-1, with 9 nucleotides matching TRBD2. The germline CDR1 and CDR2 sequences are DFQATT and SNEGSKA (reference sequence). The CDR3 covers 16 residues. Unmatched junction bases numbered 13, after V lost 6 bases and J lost 4 bases.

In its sample, this clonotype was seen a few times. The V and J genes are TRBV5-1 and TRBJ1-1; unclear D gene. From germline, CDR1 is SGHRS and CDR2 YFSETQ. Trimming stripped 4 bases from V and 8 bases from J, with 15 bases between. The length of the CDR3 is 13 residues. CDR3 amino acids: CASSNGGRSEAFF. The CDR3 DNA reads as TGCGCCAGCAGCAACGGCGGGAGGTCGGAAGCTTTCTTT.

This clonotype was observed a handful of times. The gene calls are TRBV7-2 and TRBJ1-2, with 9 bases that match TRBD1. The CDR3 spans 14 residues. V was clipped by 5 bases and J by 5 bases; unmatched bases: 6. From germline, CDR1 is SGHTA and CDR2 FQGNSA. The CDR3 is CASSRPGTGYGYTF. The CDR3 bases are TGTGCCAGCAGCCGACCCGGGACAGGGTATGGCTACACCTTC.

The chain recombines TRBV6-1 with TRBJ1-1; TRBD1 agrees at 7 bases. The CDR3 contains 14 residues. V trimming: 5 bases; J trimming: 4 bases; junction bases outside the gene matches: 7. Germline V gives CDR1 MNHNS, CDR2 SASEGT. The chain's CDR3 is CASSPLTGITEAFF. The CDR3 nucleotides are TGTGCCAGCAGTCCCCTGACAGGGATCACTGAAGCTTTCTTT.

The chain links TRBV20-1 to TRBJ2-3; the D gene is possibly TRBD2 (6 bases). Per germline, CDR1 DFQATT and CDR2 SNEGSKA (reference sequence). Trimming stripped 2 bases from V and 1 base from J, with 10 bases between. This CDR3 region has 14 residues. CDR3 amino acids: CSARSGLGTDTQYF. DNA of the CDR3: TGCAGTGCTAGAAGCGGGCTGGGCACAGATACGCAGTATTTT.

This clonotype has at least ten counts. V is TRBV12-3 or TRBV12-4 and J is TRBJ1-2; D remains ambiguous. The CDR3 has 13 residues. Deletions cut 6 bases from V and 1 base from J, with 9 bases between. The CDR3 loop is CASSLFLNYGYTF. CDR3 nucleotide sequence: TGTGCCAGCAGCCTTTTTCTTAACTATGGCTACACCTTC.

The chain uses TRBV15 and TRBJ2-7, with D unresolved. The germline V and J ends were trimmed by 6 bases and 3 bases, with 21 bases remaining between them. The CDR3 has 16 amino acids. Germline V gene lookup returns CDR1 LNHNV and CDR2 YYDKDF (reference sequence). The CDR3 coding sequence is TGTGCCACCAGACCCCCCACTCCATCGGACCTCTACGAGCAGTACTTC. As protein: CATRPPTPSDLYEQYF.

The chain has TRBV10-3 and TRBJ1-4, with a tentative D call TRBD1 (5 bases). The CDR3 runs 14 residues. Trimming left V 3 bases short and J 5 bases short, with 10 bases between. Germline loops: CDR1 ENHRY, CDR2 SYGVKD. CDR3 bases: TGTGCCATCAGTGATTCAGGGTCCAATGAAAAACTGTTTTTT. Amino acids: CAISDSGSNEKLFF.

This chain uses TRBV20-1 with TRBJ2-1; 11 bases agree with TRBD2. The germline V gene has CDR1 DFQATT and CDR2 SNEGSKA (reference sequence). CDR3 length: 18 amino acids. V trimming: 3 bases; J trimming: 0 bases; junction bases outside the gene matches: 10. CDR3 DNA sequence: TGCAGTGCTAGTAGTTTAGCGGGGGGGCTTAACTCCTACAATGAGCAGTTCTTC. Its protein is CSASSLAGGLNSYNEQFF.

This clonotype was counted at least ten times. The V and J genes are TRBV7-2 and TRBJ1-3, with a possible D match to TRBD1 (5 bases). Germline values: CDR1 SGHTA, CDR2 FQGNSA. V lost 2 bases and J 4 bases, leaving 6 bases between the germline ends. The CDR3 contains 13 residues. In DNA form, the CDR3 reads TGTGCCAGCAGCTTAAAGGGGGGAAACACCATATATTTT. Translated, it gives CASSLKGGNTIYF.

This clonotype was observed a few times. This chain joins TRBV6-1 and TRBJ1-4; possibly TRBD1 for D (5 bases). The length of the CDR3 is 14 residues. Germline CDR1 and CDR2: MNHNS and SASEGT. V dropped 6 bases and J dropped 12 bases, with 20 bases sitting between them. CDR3 in DNA: TGTGCCAGCAGCGGTAGGGACGCCCGGAGGGAACTGTTTTTT. Residues: CASSGRDARRELFF.

This clonotype was recorded many times. The CDR3 coding sequence is TGTGCCAGCAGGGACGACAGTTATAATTCACCCCTCCACTTT. Translation gives CASRDDSYNSPLHF. The gene calls are TRBV12-3 or TRBV12-4 and TRBJ1-6, with a tentative D call TRBD1 (5 bases). V dropped 6 bases and J dropped 4 bases, with 10 bases sitting between them. The CDR3 is 14 residues long.

The V call is TRBV5-5, the J call TRBJ2-3; D unresolved. Germline assignment: CDR1 SGHKS and CDR2 YYEKEE (reference sequence). The CDR3 runs 12 residues. Trimming took 3 bases from V and 6 from J, leaving 8 bases between them. The CDR3 reads CASSSPFDTQYF. The CDR3 DNA reads TGTGCCAGCAGCTCCCCTTTTGATACGCAGTATTTT.

Only a few counts were recorded for this clonotype. The V and J genes are TRBV9 and TRBJ1-2; unclear D gene. Trimming cost V 3 bases and J 5 bases, with 11 bases left between them. The CDR3 is 13 residues long. Germline V gene data show CDR1 as SGDLS and CDR2 as YYNGEE. CDR3 sequence reads: CASSEYTGYGYTF. For the CDR3, the DNA is TGTGCCAGCAGCGAATACACGGGTTATGGCTACACCTTC.

The chain employs TRBV4-3 and TRBJ1-2; 9 positions match TRBD1. CDR1 and CDR2 from the germline V gene are LGHNA and YSLEER. Losses at the gene ends were 0 bases for V and 5 bases for J; bases not matched to a gene: 7. The CDR3 runs to 16 residues. The CDR3 reads CASSQEAGQGGYGYTF. In DNA form, the CDR3 reads TGCGCCAGCAGCCAAGAAGCGGGACAGGGAGGTTATGGCTACACCTTC.

Comment on this clonotype: The missing conserved phenylalanine or tryptophan at the end of this CDR3 makes a read error likely. The chain employs TRBV20-1 and TRBJ2-2, with a tentative D call TRBD1 (6 bases). V was trimmed by 6 bases and J by 6 bases, leaving 11 bases between them. Germline lookup yields CDR1 DFQATT and CDR2 SNEGSKA (reference sequence). This CDR3 is built from 12 residues. In DNA, the CDR3 is TGCAGTGCGTCAGGGGACGCCGGGGAGCTGTTTTCT. Protein product: CSASGDAGELFS.

This clonotype was seen a few times. CDR3 DNA: TGCGCCAGCAGCCCTCCGAACAGGGCGGCCTACGAGCAGTACTTC. Its protein product is CASSPPNRAAYEQYF. V usage is TRBV5-1 and J usage is TRBJ2-7, with a possible D match to TRBD1 (6 bases). Looked up from germline, CDR1 is SGHRS and CDR2 is YFSETQ. The length of the CDR3 is 15 residues. V lost 4 bases and J lost 2, with 16 bases in between.

V and J are TRBV6-2 or TRBV6-3 and TRBJ2-1, with a weak D call TRBD2 (6 bases). This CDR3 has 13 residues. Germline-derived CDR1 and CDR2 are MNHEY and SVGEGT. V lost 6 bases and J lost 8, with 14 bases in between. The CDR3 spells CASRSTGAHEQFF. The CDR3, as DNA: TGTGCCAGCAGATCTACGGGAGCCCATGAGCAGTTCTTC.